This entry lists 15 T cell receptor beta chains sequenced from one sample in a study of technical replicates of blood from a few donors. The method was immunoSEQ multiplex PCR; TCRdb's version includes in-frame clones alone and lacks a portion of them. There are about 82,000 clones in the sample; nearly 96% occur only once, and 0.37% lies in the top ten. The specimen sequenced was T cells isolated from PBMCs. The origin of the receptors is a human donor in good health.

The J gene is TRBJ1-5, the V gene TRBV28; D is perhaps TRBD1 (6 bases). The V gene lost 5 bases and the J gene lost 7 bases, with 15 bases spanning the gap. This CDR3 comprises 14 residues. Germline assignment: CDR1 MDHEN and CDR2 SYDVKM. The DNA for the CDR3 is TGTGCCAGCAGTACACCAGGGGTAGCACAGCCCCAGCATTTT. It specifies CASSTPGVAQPQHF.

The chain links TRBV9 to TRBJ1-3; D not certain. Germline V gene data show CDR1 as SGDLS and CDR2 as YYNGEE. There are 14 residues in the CDR3. V gave up 0 bases and J gave up 3 bases, with 7 bases separating them. CDR3 coding DNA: TGTGCCAGCAGCGTAGCTACCCATGGAAACACCATATATTTT. This sequence encodes CASSVATHGNTIYF.

About this clone: This specimen includes other DNA sequences encoding the same CDR3. The gene calls are TRBV11-2 and TRBJ2-7; D is possibly TRBD1 (5 bases). CDR3 size: 13 residues. The V gene's germline CDR1 is SGHAT and CDR2 FQNNGV. V lost 1 base, J lost 2 bases, and 6 bases lay in between. The CDR3 sequence is CASSLGGTYEQYF. The DNA for the CDR3 is TGTGCCAGCAGCTTAGGGGGCACCTACGAGCAGTACTTC.

The rearrangement links TRBV9 to TRBJ2-7; the match to TRBD1 covers 7 bases. Germline assignment: CDR1 SGDLS and CDR2 YYNGEE. The J segment lost 4 bases and the V segment lost 0 bases, leaving 4 bases of the junction unmatched. The CDR3 sequence is 14 residues long. CDR3 nucleotide sequence: TGTGCCAGCAGCGTAGCAGGGGGACCTTACGAGCAGTACTTC. Amino acid sequence: CASSVAGGPYEQYF.

V gene TRBV9 combines with J gene TRBJ1-1, with 7 nucleotides matching TRBD1. Trimming cost V 0 bases and J 1 base; bases outside gene matches: 6. This CDR3 contains 16 residues. Germline-derived CDR1 and CDR2 are SGDLS and YYNGEE. The CDR3 loop is CASSVEGSGGNTEAFF. In DNA, the CDR3 is TGTGCCAGCAGCGTAGAAGGGTCAGGGGGGAACACTGAAGCTTTCTTT. Variable domain in full (rest from reference TRBV9 and TRBJ1-1): DSGVTQTPKHLITATGQRVTLRCSPRSGDLSVYWYQQSLDQGLQFLIQYYNGEERAKGNILERFSAQQFPDLHSELNLSSLELGDSALYFCASSVEGSGGNTEAFFGQGTRLTVV.

The gene calls are TRBV27 and TRBJ2-7; 8 bases fit TRBD2. V shed 2 bases and J 7 bases; nucleotides not matched to a gene: 7. Germline values: CDR1 MNHEY, CDR2 SMNVEV (reference sequence). This CDR3 contains 14 residues. The CDR3 region is CASSLGLAGSEQYF. CDR3 nucleotide sequence: TGTGCCAGCAGTTTAGGCCTAGCGGGTTCTGAGCAGTACTTC.

The chain carries TRBV4-3 and TRBJ2-3; a possible D gene is TRBD1 (5 bases). Trimming removed 2 bases from V and 1 base from J, with 7 bases in between. This CDR3 spans 14 amino acids. Germline-derived CDR1 and CDR2 are LGHNA and YSLEER. The CDR3 loop is CASSQMTGTDTQYF. DNA for the CDR3: TGCGCCAGCAGCCAAATGACAGGCACAGATACGCAGTATTTT.

The chain combines TRBV15 with TRBJ2-5; TRBD2 matches at 7 bases. The V and J ends lost 2 bases and 5 bases, in that order; junction bases with no gene match: 14. This CDR3 has 17 residues. Germline CDR1 and CDR2: LNHNV and YYDKDF (reference sequence). In DNA, the CDR3 is TGTGCCACCAGCAGATACGCTGGGGGGGGAGTGGTCGAGACCCAGTACTTC. It is translated as CATSRYAGGGVVETQYF.

This chain uses TRBV5-1 with TRBJ2-2; D is perhaps TRBD1 (5 bases). V lost 3 bases, J lost 2 bases, and 14 bases lay in between. Germline CDR1 is SGHRS and CDR2 is YFSETQ. The CDR3 runs to 16 residues. The CDR3 is CASSSRTYQNTGELFF. The CDR3 DNA reads TGCGCCAGCAGCTCTAGGACATACCAAAACACCGGGGAGCTGTTTTTT.

The rearrangement uses TRBV5-1 and TRBJ2-6; D is perhaps TRBD1 (5 bases). Germline CDR1 is SGHRS and CDR2 is YFSETQ. The CDR3 runs 16 residues. Trimming pared 0 bases from V and 4 bases from J, leaving 11 bases between. The CDR3 nucleotides read TGCGCCAGCAGCTTGGGACAGCATCAGGGGGCCAACGTCCTGACTTTC. Amino acids: CASSLGQHQGANVLTF.

The chain has TRBV6-1 and TRBJ1-1; perhaps TRBD1 as D (5 bases). Germline CDR1 MNHNS, CDR2 SASEGT. The germline V and J ends were trimmed by 6 bases and 1 base, with 12 bases remaining between them. The CDR3 runs to 14 residues. CDR3 DNA sequence: TGTGCCAGCAGACTTGACAGCGAGAACACTGAAGCTTTCTTT. Protein sequence: CASRLDSENTEAFF.

The V call is TRBV9, the J call TRBJ2-7, with 7 positions matching TRBD2. Germline trimming cut 2 bases from V and 2 bases from J; bases unmatched to any gene: 4. Per germline, CDR1 SGDLS and CDR2 YYNGEE. The CDR3 is made up of 14 amino acids. The CDR3 DNA follows: TGTGCCAGCAGCGTGGGAGCGGGACCCTACGAGCAGTACTTC. Its protein product is CASSVGAGPYEQYF.

The CDR3 here is CASSLGSKEQYF. The CDR3 DNA reads TGTGCCAGCAGCTTAGGGTCTAAAGAGCAGTACTTC. This chain links TRBV11-2 with TRBJ2-7; D is unclear. There are 12 residues in the CDR3. V was cut by 1 base and J by 7 bases, with 8 bases left in between. The germline CDR1 and CDR2 sequences are SGHAT and FQNNGV.

The chain employs TRBV27 and TRBJ2-1; 10 bases are a match to TRBD2. The CDR3 length is 15 residues. CDR1 is MNHEY and CDR2 is SMNVEV in the germline V gene (reference sequence). V was clipped by 3 bases and J by 5 bases; unmatched bases: 4. CDR3 sequence: CASSFMGLANNEQFF. As DNA, the CDR3 is TGTGCCAGCAGTTTTATGGGACTAGCGAACAATGAGCAGTTCTTC.

The chain joins TRBV9 to TRBJ2-1; 7 bases agree with TRBD1. The V and J ends lost 2 bases and 1 base, in that order; junction bases with no gene match: 0. The CDR3 is made up of 14 amino acids. The V gene's germline CDR1 is SGDLS and CDR2 YYNGEE. CDR3 sequence: CASSVTGSYNEQFF. DNA for the CDR3: TGTGCCAGCAGCGTGACAGGGTCCTACAATGAGCAGTTCTTC.